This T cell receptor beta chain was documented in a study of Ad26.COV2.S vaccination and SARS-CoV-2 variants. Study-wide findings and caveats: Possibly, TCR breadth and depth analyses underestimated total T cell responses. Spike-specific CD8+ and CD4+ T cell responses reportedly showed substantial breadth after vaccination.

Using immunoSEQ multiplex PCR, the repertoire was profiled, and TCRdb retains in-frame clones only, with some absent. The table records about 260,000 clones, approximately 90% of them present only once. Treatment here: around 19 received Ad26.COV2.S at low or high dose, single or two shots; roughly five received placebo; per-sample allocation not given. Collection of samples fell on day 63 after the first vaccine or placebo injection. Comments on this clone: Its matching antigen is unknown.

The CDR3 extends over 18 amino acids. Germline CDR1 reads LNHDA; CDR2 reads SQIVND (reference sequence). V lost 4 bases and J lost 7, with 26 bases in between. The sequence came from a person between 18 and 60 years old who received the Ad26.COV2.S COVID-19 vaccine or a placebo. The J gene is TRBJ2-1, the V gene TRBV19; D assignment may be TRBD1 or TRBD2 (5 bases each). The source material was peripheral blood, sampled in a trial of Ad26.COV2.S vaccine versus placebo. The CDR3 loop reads CASSNGARRTVRRNEQFF. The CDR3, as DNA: TGTGCCAGTAGTAACGGGGCGCGTCGGACGGTCCGTCGGAATGAGCAGTTCTTC.